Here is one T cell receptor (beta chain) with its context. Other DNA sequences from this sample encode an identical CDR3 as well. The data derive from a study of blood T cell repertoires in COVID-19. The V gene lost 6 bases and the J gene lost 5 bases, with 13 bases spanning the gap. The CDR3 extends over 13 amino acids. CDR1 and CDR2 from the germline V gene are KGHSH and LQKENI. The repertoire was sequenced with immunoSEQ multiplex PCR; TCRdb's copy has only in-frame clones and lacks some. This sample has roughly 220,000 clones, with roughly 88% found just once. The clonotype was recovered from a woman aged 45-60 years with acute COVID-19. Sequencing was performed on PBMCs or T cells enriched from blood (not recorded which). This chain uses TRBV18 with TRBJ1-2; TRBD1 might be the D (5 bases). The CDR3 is CASSPDRDYGYTF. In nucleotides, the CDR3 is TGTGCCAGCTCCCCCGACAGAGATTATGGCTACACCTTC.